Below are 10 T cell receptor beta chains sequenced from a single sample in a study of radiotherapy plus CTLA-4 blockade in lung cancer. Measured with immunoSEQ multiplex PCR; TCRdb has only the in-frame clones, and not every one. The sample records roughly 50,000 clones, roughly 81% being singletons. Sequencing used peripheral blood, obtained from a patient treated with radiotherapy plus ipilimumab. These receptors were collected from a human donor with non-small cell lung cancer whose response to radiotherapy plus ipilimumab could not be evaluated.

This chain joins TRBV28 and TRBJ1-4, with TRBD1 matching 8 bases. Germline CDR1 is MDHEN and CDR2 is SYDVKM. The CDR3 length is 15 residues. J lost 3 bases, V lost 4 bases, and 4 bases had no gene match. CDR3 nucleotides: TGTGCCAGCAGTTCAGGGGGCCAGGCTAATGAAAAACTGTTTTTT. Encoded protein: CASSSGGQANEKLFF.

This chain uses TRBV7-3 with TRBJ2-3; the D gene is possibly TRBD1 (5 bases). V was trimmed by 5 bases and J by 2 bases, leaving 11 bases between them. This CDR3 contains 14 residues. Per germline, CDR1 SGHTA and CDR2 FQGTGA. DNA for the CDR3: TGTGCCAGCAGCCGTCACAGGAACACAGATACGCAGTATTTT. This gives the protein CASSRHRNTDTQYF.

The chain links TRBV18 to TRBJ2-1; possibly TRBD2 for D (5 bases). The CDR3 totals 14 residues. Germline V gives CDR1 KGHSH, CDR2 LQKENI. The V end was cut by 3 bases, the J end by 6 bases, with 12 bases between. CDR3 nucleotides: TGTGCCAGCTCACCCTCCCTAGAGGGCAATGAGCAGTTCTTC. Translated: CASSPSLEGNEQFF.

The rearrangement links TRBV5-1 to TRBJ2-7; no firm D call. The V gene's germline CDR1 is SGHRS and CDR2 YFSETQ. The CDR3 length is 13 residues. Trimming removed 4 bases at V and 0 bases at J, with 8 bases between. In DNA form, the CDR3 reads TGCGCCAGCAGCCTCGGGTTCTCCTACGAGCAGTACTTC. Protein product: CASSLGFSYEQYF.

The CDR3, as DNA: TGCGCCAGCAGCCAAGGGGGACTAGAGGGATCCGAGCAGTACTTC. Its protein product is CASSQGGLEGSEQYF. The chain employs TRBV4-3 and TRBJ2-7, with 8 bases identical to TRBD2. Germline V gene sequence: CDR1 LGHNA, CDR2 YSLEER. The CDR3 is 15 residues long. Trimming took 1 base from V and 6 from J; bases not matched to a gene: 8.

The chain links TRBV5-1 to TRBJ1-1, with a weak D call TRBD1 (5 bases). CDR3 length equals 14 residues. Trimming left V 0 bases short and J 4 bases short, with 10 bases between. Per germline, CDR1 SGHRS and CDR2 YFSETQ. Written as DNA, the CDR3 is TGCGCCAGCAGCTTGGCGGGGGGTCCCACTGAAGCTTTCTTT. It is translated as CASSLAGGPTEAFF.

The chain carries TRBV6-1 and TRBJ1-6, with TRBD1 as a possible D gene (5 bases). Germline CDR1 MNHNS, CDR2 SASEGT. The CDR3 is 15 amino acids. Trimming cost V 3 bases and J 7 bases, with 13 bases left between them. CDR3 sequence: CASSDRQGGNSPLHF. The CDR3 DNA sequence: TGTGCCAGCAGTGATCGTCAGGGTGGAAATTCACCCCTCCACTTT.

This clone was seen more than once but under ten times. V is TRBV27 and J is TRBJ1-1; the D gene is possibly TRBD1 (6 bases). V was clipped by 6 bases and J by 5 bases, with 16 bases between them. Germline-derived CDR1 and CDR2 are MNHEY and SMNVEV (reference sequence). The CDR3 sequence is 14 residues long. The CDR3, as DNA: TGTGCCAGCAGCTTCCTAGGGGGTGAGACTGAAGCTTTCTTT. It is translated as CASSFLGGETEAFF.

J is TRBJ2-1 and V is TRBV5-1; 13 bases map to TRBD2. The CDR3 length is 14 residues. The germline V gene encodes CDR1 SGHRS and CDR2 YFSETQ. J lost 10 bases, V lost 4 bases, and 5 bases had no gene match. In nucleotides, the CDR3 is TGCGCCAGCAGCCGTGGACTAGCGGGAGAAGAGCAGTTCTTC. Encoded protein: CASSRGLAGEEQFF. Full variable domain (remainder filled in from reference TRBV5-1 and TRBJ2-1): KAGVTQTPRYLIKTRGQQVTLSCSPISGHRSVSWYQQTPGQGLQFLFEYFSETQRNKGNFPGRFSGRQFSNSRSEMNVSTLELGDSALYLCASSRGLAGEEQFFGPGTRLTVL.

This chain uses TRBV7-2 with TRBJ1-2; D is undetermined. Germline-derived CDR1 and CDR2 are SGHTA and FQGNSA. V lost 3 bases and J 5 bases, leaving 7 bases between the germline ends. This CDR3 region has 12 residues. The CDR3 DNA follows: TGTGCCAGCAGCTTGGTCCGGTATGGCTACACCTTC. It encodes CASSLVRYGYTF.